One and the same sample provided the 13 T cell receptor beta chains below, sequenced in a study of Ad26.COV2.S vaccination and SARS-CoV-2 variants. The protocol was immunoSEQ multiplex PCR, while the TCRdb copy is restricted to in-frame clones and leaves out a portion. Here the sample spans about 330,000 clones, around 90% being singletons. Sample treatment: around 19 received Ad26.COV2.S at low or high dose, single or two shots; several received placebo; per-sample allocation not given. Specimen acquisition occurred on day 63 following the initial vaccine or placebo injection. Here the sequenced sample was peripheral blood, taken in a trial of Ad26.COV2.S vaccine versus placebo. All receptors come from a person between 18 and 59 years old who received the Ad26.COV2.S COVID-19 vaccine or a placebo.

The V call is TRBV4-1, the J call TRBJ1-1; D may be TRBD1 (5 bases). V lost 3 bases and J lost 0, with 11 bases in between. The CDR3 loop spans 15 amino acids. CDR1 and CDR2 from the germline V gene are MGHRA and YSYEKL. The CDR3 DNA reads as TGCGCCAGCAGCCACCTAGGGGTCGTGAACACTGAAGCTTTCTTT. Amino acids: CASSHLGVVNTEAFF.

The rearrangement uses TRBV7-6 and TRBJ1-3; D unresolved. V lost 4 bases and J 0 bases, leaving 7 bases between the germline ends. Germline CDR1 SGHVS, CDR2 FNYEAQ. This CDR3 region has 14 residues. The CDR3 is CASSSELSGNTIYF. Written as DNA, the CDR3 is TGTGCCAGCAGCTCGGAACTCTCTGGAAACACCATATATTTT.

The rearrangement uses TRBV7-2 and TRBJ1-4, with 9 bases matching TRBD1. The CDR3 is made up of 17 amino acids. Trimming at V came to 5 bases and at J to 0 bases, leaving 7 bases not matched to a gene. CDR1 is SGHTA and CDR2 is FQGNSA in the germline V gene. CDR3 sequence: CASSTTRTGATNEKLFF. Here the CDR3 DNA reads TGTGCCAGCAGCACCACACGGACAGGGGCAACTAATGAAAAACTGTTTTTT.

The rearrangement joins TRBV6-5 to TRBJ1-1; perhaps TRBD1 as D (6 bases). The CDR3 is 15 residues long. Trimming stripped 6 bases from V and 0 bases from J, with 14 bases between. Germline CDR1 reads MNHEY; CDR2 reads SVGAGI. The CDR3, as DNA: TGTGCCAGCAGAAAGGAGACAGGACTGAACACTGAAGCTTTCTTT. It codes for CASRKETGLNTEAFF.

This rearrangement joins TRBV11-2 to TRBJ1-1; D not resolved. CDR1 is SGHAT, CDR2 FQNNGV, per germline. The CDR3 totals 14 residues. Between the trimmed V and J ends, which lost 5 bases and 1 base, there was a span of 11 bases. CDR3: CASSLGPTNTEAFF. The CDR3 region has the DNA TGTGCCAGCAGCCTCGGACCGACGAACACTGAAGCTTTCTTT. The complete variable domain, with remaining parts taken from reference TRBV11-2 and TRBJ1-1, reads EAGVAQSPRYKIIEKRQSVAFWCNPISGHATLYWYQQILGQGPKLLIQFQNNGVVDDSQLPKDRFSAERLKGVDSTLKIQPAKLEDSAVYLCASSLGPTNTEAFFGQGTRLTVV.

This chain links TRBV21-1 with TRBJ2-5; the listed D gene, TRBD2, was not tested against the DNA. TRBV21-1 is designated a pseudogene. The CDR3 consists of 24 residues. CDR3 nucleotides: TGTGCCAGCAGCAAAGCTGAGACTAGCGGGAGGGCGCCTGGGCCCCCCCCTCCCCGGTGCACCCAGTACTTC. The encoded protein is CASSKAETSGRAPGPPPPRCTQYF.

The chain has TRBV29-1 and TRBJ1-3, with 10 nucleotides matching TRBD1. The ends lost 1 base at V and 0 bases at J; junction bases unmatched: 0. Germline V CDR1 and CDR2: SQVTM, ANQGSEA. The CDR3 covers 15 residues. CDR3 region: CSVEGTGGSGNTIYF. CDR3 nucleotide sequence: TGCAGCGTTGAAGGGACAGGGGGCTCTGGAAACACCATATATTTT.

V and J are TRBV7-6 and TRBJ1-1; a possible D gene is TRBD1 (6 bases). Germline CDR1 and CDR2: SGHVS and FNYEAQ. The V and J ends lost 1 base and 4 bases respectively, with 10 bases between them. CDR3 size: 14 residues. CDR3 DNA: TGTGCCAGCAGCTTAGTGACAGGAGCCACTGAAGCTTTCTTT. It yields the protein CASSLVTGATEAFF.

The V call is TRBV5-1, the J call TRBJ2-5; perhaps TRBD2 as D (6 bases). This CDR3 has 13 residues. Germline V gene data show CDR1 as SGHRS and CDR2 as YFSETQ. The V end was cut by 5 bases, the J end by 2 bases, with 10 bases between. The CDR3 loop reads CASSQRAQETQYF. The CDR3 nucleotides read TGCGCCAGCAGTCAGCGGGCTCAAGAGACCCAGTACTTC.

CDR3 region: CASRQTGAVHTGELFF. Here the CDR3 DNA reads TGTGCCAGCAGACAGACAGGGGCTGTTCACACCGGGGAGCTGTTTTTT. The chain couples TRBV25-1 to TRBJ2-2; TRBD1 aligns across 8 bases. The CDR3 has 16 residues. The germline V gene has CDR1 MGHDK and CDR2 SYGVNS. Germline trimming cut 6 bases from V and 3 bases from J; bases unmatched to any gene: 9.

This chain connects TRBV28 to TRBJ1-5; possibly TRBD1 for D (6 bases). Germline CDR1 MDHEN, CDR2 SYDVKM. Trimming stripped 3 bases from V and 4 bases from J, with 16 bases between. The CDR3 covers 16 residues. DNA of the CDR3: TGTGCCAGCAGTTTCCCTCTTAACAGGGTTAATCAGCCCCAGCATTTT. Protein product: CASSFPLNRVNQPQHF.

V and J are TRBV11-3 and TRBJ1-1; unclear D gene. V lost 2 bases and J 2 bases, leaving 3 bases between the germline ends. The V gene's germline CDR1 is SGHNT and CDR2 YENEEA. The CDR3 contains 12 residues. The CDR3 loop is CASSLTNTEAFF. CDR3 DNA: TGTGCCAGCAGCTTAACCAACACTGAAGCTTTCTTT. The whole variable domain, filled in from reference TRBV11-3 and TRBJ1-1, reads EAGVVQSPRYKIIEKKQPVAFWCNPISGHNTLYWYLQNLGQGPELLIRYENEEAVDDSQLPKDRFSAERLKGVDSTLKIQPAELGDSAVYLCASSLTNTEAFFGQGTRLTVV.

This clone was counted only a few times. The same CDR3 can be traced to other DNA sequences in this sample. V and J are TRBV6-5 and TRBJ1-1; D is unclear. V lost 7 bases, J lost 1 base, and 7 bases lay in between. The V gene's germline CDR1 is MNHEY and CDR2 SVGAGI. This CDR3 region has 12 residues. The CDR3 protein is CASKRGNTEAFF. The CDR3 region has the DNA TGTGCCAGCAAACGAGGGAACACTGAAGCTTTCTTT.